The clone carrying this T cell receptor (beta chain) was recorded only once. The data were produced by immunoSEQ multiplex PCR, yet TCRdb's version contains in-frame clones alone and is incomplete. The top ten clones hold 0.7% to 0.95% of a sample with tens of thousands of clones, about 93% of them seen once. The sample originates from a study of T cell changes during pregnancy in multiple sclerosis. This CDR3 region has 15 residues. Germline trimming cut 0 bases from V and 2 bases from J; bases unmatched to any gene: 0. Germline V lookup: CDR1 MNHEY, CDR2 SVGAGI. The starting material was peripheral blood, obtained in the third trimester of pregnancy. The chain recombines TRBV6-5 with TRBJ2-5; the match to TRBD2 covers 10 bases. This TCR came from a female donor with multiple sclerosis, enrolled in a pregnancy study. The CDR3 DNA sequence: TGTGCCAGCAGTTACTCACTAGCGGGACAAGAGACCCAGTACTTC. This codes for CASSYSLAGQETQYF.